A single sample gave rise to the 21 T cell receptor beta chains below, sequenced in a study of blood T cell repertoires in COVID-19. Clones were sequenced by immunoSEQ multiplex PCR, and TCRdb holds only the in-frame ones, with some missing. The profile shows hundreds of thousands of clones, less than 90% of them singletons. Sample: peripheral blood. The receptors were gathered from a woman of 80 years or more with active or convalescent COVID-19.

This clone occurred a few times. The CDR3 spells CASSLAQIYNSPLHF. The CDR3 nucleotides read TGCGCCAGCAGCTTGGCTCAGATCTATAATTCACCCCTCCACTTT. The chain recombines TRBV5-1 with TRBJ1-6; D not certain. The germline V gene has CDR1 SGHRS and CDR2 YFSETQ. This CDR3 has 15 residues. The V end lost 0 bases, the J end lost 3 bases, and 7 bases lay between the germline ends. The variable domain in full, with the rest retrieved from reference TRBV5-1 and TRBJ1-6, is KAGVTQTPRYLIKTRGQQVTLSCSPISGHRSVSWYQQTPGQGLQFLFEYFSETQRNKGNFPGRFSGRQFSNSRSEMNVSTLELGDSALYLCASSLAQIYNSPLHFGNGTRLTVT.

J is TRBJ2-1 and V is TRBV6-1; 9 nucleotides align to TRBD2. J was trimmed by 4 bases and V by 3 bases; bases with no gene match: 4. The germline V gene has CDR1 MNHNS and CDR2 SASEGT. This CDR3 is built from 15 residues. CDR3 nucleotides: TGTGCCAGCAGTGAGGAGCGGGGGGTTTACAATGAGCAGTTCTTC. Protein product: CASSEERGVYNEQFF.

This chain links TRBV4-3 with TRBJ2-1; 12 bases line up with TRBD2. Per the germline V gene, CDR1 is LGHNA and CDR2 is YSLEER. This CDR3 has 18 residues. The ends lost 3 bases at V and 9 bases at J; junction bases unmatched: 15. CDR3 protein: CASSHLPLAGGRGVEQFF. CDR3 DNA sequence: TGCGCCAGCAGCCACCTCCCACTAGCGGGAGGACGGGGGGTTGAGCAGTTCTTC.

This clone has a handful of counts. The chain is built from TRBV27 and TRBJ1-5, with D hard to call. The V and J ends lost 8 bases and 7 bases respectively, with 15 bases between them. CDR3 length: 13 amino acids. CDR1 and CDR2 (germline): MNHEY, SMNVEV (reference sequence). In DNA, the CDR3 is TGTGCCAGCCGAGCCGGGTACGGCCAGCCCCAGCATTTT. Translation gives CASRAGYGQPQHF.

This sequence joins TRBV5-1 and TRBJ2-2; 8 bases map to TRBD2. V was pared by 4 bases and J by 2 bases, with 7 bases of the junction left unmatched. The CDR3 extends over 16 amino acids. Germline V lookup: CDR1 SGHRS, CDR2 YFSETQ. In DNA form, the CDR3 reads TGCGCCAGCAGCGGGGATAGCGGGAAAAACACCGGGGAGCTGTTTTTT. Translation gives CASSGDSGKNTGELFF.

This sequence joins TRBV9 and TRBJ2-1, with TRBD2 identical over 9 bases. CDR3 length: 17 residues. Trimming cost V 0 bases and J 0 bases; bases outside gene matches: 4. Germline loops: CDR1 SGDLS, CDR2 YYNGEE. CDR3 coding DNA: TGTGCCAGCAGCGTAGAGGCTAGCGGGACCTCCTACAATGAGCAGTTCTTC. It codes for CASSVEASGTSYNEQFF.

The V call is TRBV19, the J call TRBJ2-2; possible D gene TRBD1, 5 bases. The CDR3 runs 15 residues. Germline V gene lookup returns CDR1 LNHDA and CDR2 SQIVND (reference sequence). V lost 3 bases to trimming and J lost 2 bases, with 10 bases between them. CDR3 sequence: CASSIRQTNTGELFF. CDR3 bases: TGTGCCAGTAGTATTCGACAGACTAACACCGGGGAGCTGTTTTTT.

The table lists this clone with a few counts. The CDR3 nucleotides read TGCAGCGTTGAAGGGGGCGTAGCGGTTGGCTACACCTTC. Translated: CSVEGGVAVGYTF. V usage is TRBV29-1 and J usage is TRBJ1-2; tentatively, D is TRBD1 (5 bases). Germline V gene lookup returns CDR1 SQVTM and CDR2 ANQGSEA. Deletions cut 1 base from V and 7 bases from J, with 13 bases between. The CDR3 covers 13 residues. Drawing the rest from reference TRBV29-1 and TRBJ1-2, the complete variable domain is SAVISQKPSRDICQRGTSLTIQCQVDSQVTMMFWYRQQPGQSLTLIATANQGSEATYESGFVIDKFPISRPNLTFSTLTVSNMSPEDSSIYLCSVEGGVAVGYTFGSGTRLTVV.

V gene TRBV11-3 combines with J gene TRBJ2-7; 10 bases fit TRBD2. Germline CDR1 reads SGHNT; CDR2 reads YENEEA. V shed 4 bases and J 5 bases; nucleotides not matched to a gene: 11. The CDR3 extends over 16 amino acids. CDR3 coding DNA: TGTGCCAGCAGCTGGGGTAGTCGACTAGCGGGCCACGAGCAGTACTTC. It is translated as CASSWGSRLAGHEQYF.

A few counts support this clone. CDR3 in amino acids: CAWNRDRGENTIYF. The DNA for the CDR3 is TGTGCCTGGAACCGGGACAGGGGTGAAAACACCATATATTTT. This chain uses TRBV30 with TRBJ1-3; 10 bases are shared with TRBD1. Unmatched junction bases numbered 6, after V lost 4 bases and J lost 6 bases. Germline V gene sequence: CDR1 GTSNPN, CDR2 SVGIG (reference sequence). The CDR3 has 14 residues.

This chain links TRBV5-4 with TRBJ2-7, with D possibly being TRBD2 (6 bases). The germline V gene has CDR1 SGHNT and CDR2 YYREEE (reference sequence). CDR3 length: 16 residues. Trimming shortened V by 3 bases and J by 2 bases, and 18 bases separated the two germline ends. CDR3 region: CASSSGPRDSTYEQYF. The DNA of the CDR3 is TGTGCCAGCAGCTCGGGGCCCCGGGACTCCACCTACGAGCAGTACTTC.

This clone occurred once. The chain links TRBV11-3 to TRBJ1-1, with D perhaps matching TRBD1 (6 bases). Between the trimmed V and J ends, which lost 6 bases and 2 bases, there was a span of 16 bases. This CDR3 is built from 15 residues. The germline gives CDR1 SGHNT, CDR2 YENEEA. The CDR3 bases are TGTGCCAGCAGGCCCGGGACACCTGTAAACACTGAAGCTTTCTTT. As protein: CASRPGTPVNTEAFF.

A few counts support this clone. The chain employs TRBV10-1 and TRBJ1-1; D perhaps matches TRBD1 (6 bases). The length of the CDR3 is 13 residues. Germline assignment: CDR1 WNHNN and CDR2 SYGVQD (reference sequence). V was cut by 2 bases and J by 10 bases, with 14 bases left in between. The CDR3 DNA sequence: TGCGCCAGCAGTGAGAGGGCAGGGGCGTCAGCTTTCTTT. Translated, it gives CASSERAGASAFF.

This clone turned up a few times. DNA for the CDR3: TGCGCCAGCAGCTTGGTTAGCGGGAGGACGGAGACCCAGTACTTC. This gives the protein CASSLVSGRTETQYF. The gene calls are TRBV5-1 and TRBJ2-5; 10 bases are shared with TRBD2. The V segment lost 0 bases and the J segment 5 bases; nucleotides outside the gene matches: 4. CDR3 size: 15 residues. CDR1 is SGHRS, CDR2 YFSETQ, per germline.

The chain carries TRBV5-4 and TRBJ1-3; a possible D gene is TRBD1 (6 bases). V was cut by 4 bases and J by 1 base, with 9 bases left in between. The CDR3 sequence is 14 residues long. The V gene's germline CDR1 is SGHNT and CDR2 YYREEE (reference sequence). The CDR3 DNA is TGTGCCAGCAGCGTGGACAGATCTGGAAACACCATATATTTT. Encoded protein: CASSVDRSGNTIYF.

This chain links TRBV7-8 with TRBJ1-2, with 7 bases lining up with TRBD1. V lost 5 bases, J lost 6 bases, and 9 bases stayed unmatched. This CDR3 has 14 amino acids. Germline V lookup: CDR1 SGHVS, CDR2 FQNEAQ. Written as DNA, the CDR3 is TGTGCCAGCAGCGACCGACAGGGAAGAAATGGCTACACCTTC. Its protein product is CASSDRQGRNGYTF.

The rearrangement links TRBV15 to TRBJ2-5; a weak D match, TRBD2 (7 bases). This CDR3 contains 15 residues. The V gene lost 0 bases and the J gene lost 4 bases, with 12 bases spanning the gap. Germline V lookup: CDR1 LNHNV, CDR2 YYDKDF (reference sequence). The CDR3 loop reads CATSRDAGAGETQYF. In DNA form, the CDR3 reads TGTGCCACCAGCAGAGATGCGGGGGCGGGAGAGACCCAGTACTTC.

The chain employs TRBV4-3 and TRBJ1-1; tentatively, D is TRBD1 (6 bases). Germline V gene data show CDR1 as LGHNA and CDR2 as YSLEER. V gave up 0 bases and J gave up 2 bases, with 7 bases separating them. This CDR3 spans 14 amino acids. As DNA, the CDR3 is TGCGCCAGCAGCCAAGACAGGGGTAACACTGAAGCTTTCTTT. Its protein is CASSQDRGNTEAFF.

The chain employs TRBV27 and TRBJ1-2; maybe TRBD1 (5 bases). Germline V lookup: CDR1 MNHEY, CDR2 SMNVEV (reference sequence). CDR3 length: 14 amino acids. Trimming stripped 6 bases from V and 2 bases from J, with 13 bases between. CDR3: CASRVSGGNYGYTF. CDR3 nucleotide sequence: TGTGCCAGCAGGGTCTCGGGGGGAAACTATGGCTACACCTTC.

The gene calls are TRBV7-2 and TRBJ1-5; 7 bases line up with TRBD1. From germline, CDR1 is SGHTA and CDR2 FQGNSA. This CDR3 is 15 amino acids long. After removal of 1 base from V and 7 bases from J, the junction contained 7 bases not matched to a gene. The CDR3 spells CASSLDRGNLQPQHF. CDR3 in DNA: TGTGCCAGCAGCTTAGACAGGGGTAATTTGCAGCCCCAGCATTTT.

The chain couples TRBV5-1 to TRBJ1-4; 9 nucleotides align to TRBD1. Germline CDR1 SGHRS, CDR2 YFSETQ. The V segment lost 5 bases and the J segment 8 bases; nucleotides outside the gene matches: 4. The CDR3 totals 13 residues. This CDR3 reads CASRTGGNEKLFF. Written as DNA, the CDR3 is TGCGCCAGCAGGACAGGGGGAAACGAAAAACTGTTTTTT.